The source of this T cell receptor (beta chain) is a study of blood T cell repertoires in COVID-19. TCRdb's table, derived via immunoSEQ multiplex PCR, lists solely in-frame clones and lacks some. The profile covers under 300,000 clones, with around 81% appearing a single time and over 2.5% taken by the ten largest. Germline CDR1 is SQVTM and CDR2 is ANQGSEA. The ends were cut back, 6 bases at V and 4 bases at J, with 15 bases in the middle. CDR3 length: 13 amino acids. Sequencing was performed on peripheral blood. The chain recombines TRBV29-1 with TRBJ1-2; D perhaps matches TRBD1 (6 bases). The sequence came from a woman in her sixties with active or convalescent COVID-19. The CDR3 DNA reads as TGCAGCGTGGGGAAAGAGACAGGCTATGGCTACACCTTC. This codes for CSVGKETGYGYTF.